The T cell receptor (beta chain) under discussion was sequenced for a study of blood T cell repertoires in COVID-19. Study-wide background: Material from acute and convalescent COVID-19 was sourced from the United States, Italy and Spain.

Authors' data handling: Nucleated cell counts were estimated from reference gene primer amplification. Produced via immunoSEQ multiplex PCR; TCRdb's table is partial and in-frame only. V, J and clone size are taken as reported in that table, and D and trimming were inferred from the DNA itself. The sample lists more than 200,000 clones, about 87% occurring once. Germline CDR1 is KGHDR and CDR2 is SFDVKD. The CDR3 covers 14 residues. The J segment lost 3 bases and the V segment lost 3 bases, leaving 3 bases of the junction unmatched. This chain links TRBV24-1 with TRBJ2-5, with 7 bases that match TRBD1. This TCR came from a man aged 65 to 79 with acute or convalescent COVID-19. Sample: peripheral blood. The CDR3 nucleotides are TGTGCCACCAGTGATCCCGGGACAGAAGAGACCCAGTACTTC. Translating it yields CATSDPGTEETQYF.